Listed here are 12 T cell receptor beta chains from one sample, sequenced in a study of T cells in Graves' hyperthyroidism and ophthalmopathy. Amplified regions were TCR beta CDR3 sequences from RNA transcripts. First-round RT-PCR with HTBI primers amplified the TCR CDR3 region. TCRdb re-called the multiplex PCR reads through MiXCR, storing one row per CDR3 protein. The sample contains roughly 500,000 distinct CDR3 sequences, about 45% of which appear only once. The material sequenced was peripheral blood or thyroid tissue (not recorded which). The receptors shown here come from an adult woman with Graves' disease, either hyperthyroidism or ophthalmopathy (not recorded which).

V gene TRBV7-9 combines with J gene TRBJ2-5; 10 bases are shared with TRBD2. The CDR3 length is 17 residues. Trimming at V came to 5 bases and at J to 7 bases, leaving 16 bases not matched to a gene. Germline V gene lookup returns CDR1 SEHNR and CDR2 FQNEAQ (reference sequence). DNA for the CDR3: TGTGCCAGCAGCCATAGCGGGACTAGCGCCCTACCAGGGACCCAGTACTTC. Translation: CASSHSGTSALPGTQYF.

For this clonotype: Lacking the conserved final phenylalanine or tryptophan, this CDR3 likely reflects a read error. This chain links TRBV5-1 with TRBJ2-5; D perhaps matches TRBD1 (5 bases). This CDR3 has 16 residues. Per germline, CDR1 SGHRS and CDR2 YFSETQ. The V gene lost 0 bases and the J gene lost 2 bases, with 14 bases spanning the gap. This chain's CDR3 is CASSLGAQAGQETQYI. As DNA, the CDR3 is TGCGCCAGCAGCTTGGGGGCACAGGCAGGTCAAGAGACCCAGTACATC.

This clonotype was seen ten or more times. The rearrangement joins TRBV4-3 to TRBJ1-6; D uncertain. The CDR3 is 16 amino acids. V was shortened by 0 bases and J by 4 bases, with 10 bases between the two germline ends. Germline-derived CDR1 and CDR2 are LGHNA and YSLEER. The CDR3 nucleotides are TGCGCCAGCAGCCAAGATGGGCAAAAATATAATTCACCCCTCCACTTT. This translates into CASSQDGQKYNSPLHF.

This clonotype was seen at least ten times. The gene calls are TRBV12-3 or TRBV12-4 and TRBJ1-4, with TRBD1 matching over 7 bases. V was pared by 6 bases and J by 4 bases, with 2 bases of the junction left unmatched. This CDR3 contains 13 residues. In DNA, the CDR3 is TGTGCCAGCAGAGGACAGGTTAATGAAAAACTGTTTTTT. It codes for CASRGQVNEKLFF.

The table lists this clonotype with many counts. The chain uses TRBV10-3 and TRBJ1-2, with a weak D call TRBD1 (6 bases). The CDR3 consists of 14 residues. The germline V and J ends were trimmed by 2 bases and 4 bases, with 11 bases remaining between them. Per the germline V gene, CDR1 is ENHRY and CDR2 is SYGVKD. The CDR3 sequence: CAISEGRGSYGYTF. CDR3 in DNA: TGTGCCATCAGTGAGGGCAGGGGTTCCTATGGCTACACCTTC.

The chain couples TRBV19 to TRBJ1-2; perhaps TRBD1 as D (6 bases). V was shortened by 4 bases and J by 2 bases, with 26 bases between the two germline ends. Germline lookup yields CDR1 LNHDA and CDR2 SQIVND (reference sequence). This CDR3 is built from 19 residues. This CDR3 reads CASSTYSQDRRHLNYGYTF. In DNA form, the CDR3 reads TGTGCCAGTAGTACGTACAGCCAAGACAGGCGGCATTTGAACTATGGCTACACCTTC.

In this sample, this clonotype turned up a few times. The chain has TRBV29-1 and TRBJ2-3; no clear D gene. This CDR3 is 13 amino acids long. CDR1 and CDR2 from the germline V gene are SQVTM and ANQGSEA. Trimming took off 6 bases at V and 2 bases at J, with 12 bases between the two ends. The CDR3 DNA reads as TGCAGCGTGCTTCGGCCCCTCACAGATACGCAGTATTTT. Encoded protein: CSVLRPLTDTQYF.

Many counts were recorded for this clonotype. The chain carries TRBV7-9 and TRBJ2-7, with D tentatively TRBD2 (6 bases). From germline, CDR1 is SEHNR and CDR2 FQNEAQ (reference sequence). The ends were cut back, 4 bases at V and 4 bases at J, with 14 bases in the middle. The CDR3 length is 14 residues. This chain's CDR3 is CASSSWDSSYEQYF. The CDR3 DNA is TGTGCCAGCAGCTCATGGGACTCTTCATACGAGCAGTACTTC.

This clonotype was detected many times. This chain links TRBV19 with TRBJ1-5; D not resolved. The CDR3 is 14 amino acids. Trimming left V 6 bases short and J 3 bases short, with 12 bases between. The germline CDR1 and CDR2 sequences are LNHDA and SQIVND (reference sequence). The CDR3 region has the DNA TGTGCCAGTAGACCCGGCCGGCACAATCAGCCCCAGCATTTT. As protein: CASRPGRHNQPQHF.

In this sample, this clonotype turned up many times. This sequence joins TRBV5-1 and TRBJ2-3, with 7 bases fitting TRBD1. The length of the CDR3 is 12 residues. The germline gives CDR1 SGHRS, CDR2 YFSETQ. J gave up 6 bases and V 4 bases, and 2 bases lay outside the gene matches. Here the CDR3 DNA reads TGCGCCAGCAGCCCACAGGGGGATACGCAGTATTTT. Residues: CASSPQGDTQYF.

This clonotype came up many times. This sequence joins TRBV7-2 and TRBJ1-1, with D maybe TRBD1 (5 bases). V lost 6 bases, J lost 2 bases, and 10 bases lay in between. The germline V gene encodes CDR1 SGHTA and CDR2 FQGNSA. The CDR3 is made up of 13 amino acids. CDR3 DNA: TGTGCCAGCAGAAAAGGGACCAACACTGAAGCTTTCTTT. Protein sequence: CASRKGTNTEAFF.

This clonotype was counted many times. The chain is built from TRBV6-5 and TRBJ2-7; 8 nucleotides line up with TRBD1. CDR3 length: 16 residues. Germline V gene lookup returns CDR1 MNHEY and CDR2 SVGAGI. The ends lost 7 bases at V and 6 bases at J; junction bases unmatched: 17. This CDR3 is CASNHRGWAGGVEQYF. The CDR3, as DNA: TGTGCCAGCAACCATAGGGGGTGGGCAGGGGGCGTCGAGCAGTACTTC.